This is a list of T cell receptor beta chains from one sample in a study of T-cell reconstitution after alpha-beta-depleted transplantation in children. Each CDR3 protein gets one entry after TCRdb re-called the PCR reads with MiXCR. The sample yields 200,000 or so distinct CDR3 sequences, about 6.6% seen once. The specimen comprised PBMCs, sampled before TCRalphabeta/CD19-depleted stem cell transplant. The receptors derive from a boy between 2 and 15 years old with acute lymphoblastic leukemia, due to receive a stem cell transplant. The conserved cysteine and the conserved F or W are not part of the CDR3 here.

>TRBV29-1|TRBJ2-5
SVEKGRETQY
>TRBV11-2|TRBJ2-5
ASSPMGEETQY
>TRBV9|TRBJ2-7
ASSKGGSVDEQY
>TRBV20-1|TRBJ2-1
SARDLGDPLHPQF
>TRBV4-3|TRBJ2-3
ASSQEGHQGTDTQY
>TRBV4-3|TRBJ2-1
ASSPAWQYGRDNEQF
>TRBV20-1|TRBJ2-2
SAGYEGGGELF
>TRBV28|TRBJ2-1
ASSARMGLAVSYNEQF
>TRBV3-1|TRBJ2-3
ASTPNGGAADTQY
>TRBV3-1|TRBJ2-7
ASSQGLQQY
>TRBV12-5|TRBJ2-1
ASGFPTAGGLPEQF
>TRBV28|TRBJ1-6
ASSLFLPGTANSPLH
>TRBV21-1|TRBJ2-1
ASSSRDDYPSFLNEQF
>TRBV10-3|TRBJ2-5
AIRSGRAGETQY
>TRBV29-1|TRBJ2-7
SVEDSGKGYEQY
>TRBV12-3/TRBV12-4|TRBJ2-4
ASSPRGDIQY
>TRBV28|TRBJ2-7
ASLNPGQAPYEQY
>TRBV7-9|TRBJ1-1
ASRLGGLTTEAF
>TRBV6-1|TRBJ2-1
ASRKGVVGSLGEQF
>TRBV29-1|TRBJ1-1
SVEGQGDTEAF
>TRBV7-9|TRBJ1-2
ASSLNREYYT
>TRBV9|TRBJ2-3
ASSPGTVADTQY
>TRBV7-8|TRBJ1-2
ASSSLEGQAWTNYGYT
>TRBV20-1|TRBJ2-5
SAWGSQETQY
>TRBV12-3/TRBV12-4|TRBJ2-7
ASRPGRHSYEQY
>TRBV25-1|TRBJ2-1
ASSVYTGVGEQF
>TRBV20-1|TRBJ1-6
SARDREGSSPLH
>TRBV7-9|TRBJ2-3
ASSLADGGARDTQY
>TRBV20-1|TRBJ2-1
SARDPRRLGTSGSIEQF
>TRBV28|TRBJ1-2
ASTELTGRANYGYT
>TRBV6-2/TRBV6-3|TRBJ2-7
ASSYGSGRREQY
>TRBV12-3/TRBV12-4|TRBJ2-3
ASSHMMTGKVDTQY
>TRBV7-2|TRBJ2-3
ASSLGPSGPTDTQY
>TRBV3-1|TRBJ2-7
ASSQGQGAGYEQY
>TRBV28|TRBJ2-5
ASSLIGAGRRETQY
>TRBV9|TRBJ2-3
ASSREGQGTDTQY
>TRBV7-9|TRBJ1-1
ASSLGSGTMNTEAF
>TRBV5-1|TRBJ1-1
ASSPEMNTEAF
>TRBV15|TRBJ1-3
ATSRDLQGKFGNTIY
>TRBV5-8|TRBJ2-7
ASSSTRDSLTYEQY
>TRBV20-1|TRBJ2-2
SATRDPTGELF
>TRBV7-9|TRBJ1-2
ASSRPSGTLQGYT
>TRBV20-1|TRBJ2-5
SARAGSPQEETQY
>TRBV9|TRBJ1-2
ASSVTPYGYT
>TRBV20-1|TRBJ2-7
SASSGRVSYEQY
>TRBV6-1|TRBJ1-1
ASSALQGDNTEAF
>TRBV7-6|TRBJ1-5
ASSLTRRQGVMNNQPQH
>TRBV28|TRBJ2-7
ASSLAQDGFLQQY
>TRBV7-9|TRBJ1-1
ASTGQGAAPEAF
>TRBV4-3|TRBJ1-1
ASSQGRGPVNTEAF
>TRBV7-2|TRBJ2-7
ASSLGPQGIYEQY
>TRBV11-2|TRBJ2-1
ASSLEGRGRALTDEQF